This T cell receptor (beta chain) was captured in a study of blood T cell repertoires in COVID-19. Across the study: Samples taken during acute and convalescent COVID-19 were collected in the United States, Italy and Spain.

Cohort assignment relied on participant-reported clinical history. This clone has only one observation. Germline V gives CDR1 GTSNPN, CDR2 SVGIG (reference sequence). The V and J ends lost 4 bases and 4 bases respectively, with 10 bases between them. This CDR3 comprises 12 residues. TCRdb's table, derived via immunoSEQ multiplex PCR, lists solely in-frame clones and lacks some. The sample lists about 400,000 clones; over 85% were seen once. The TCR sequence derives from a woman aged 30 to 39 who had recovered from COVID-19. Sequencing was carried out using PBMCs or T cells enriched from blood (not recorded which). The V and J genes are TRBV30 and TRBJ1-1, with a tentative D call TRBD1 (6 bases). CDR3 sequence: CAWNRAVTEAFF. In DNA form, the CDR3 reads TGTGCCTGGAACAGGGCGGTCACTGAAGCTTTCTTT.